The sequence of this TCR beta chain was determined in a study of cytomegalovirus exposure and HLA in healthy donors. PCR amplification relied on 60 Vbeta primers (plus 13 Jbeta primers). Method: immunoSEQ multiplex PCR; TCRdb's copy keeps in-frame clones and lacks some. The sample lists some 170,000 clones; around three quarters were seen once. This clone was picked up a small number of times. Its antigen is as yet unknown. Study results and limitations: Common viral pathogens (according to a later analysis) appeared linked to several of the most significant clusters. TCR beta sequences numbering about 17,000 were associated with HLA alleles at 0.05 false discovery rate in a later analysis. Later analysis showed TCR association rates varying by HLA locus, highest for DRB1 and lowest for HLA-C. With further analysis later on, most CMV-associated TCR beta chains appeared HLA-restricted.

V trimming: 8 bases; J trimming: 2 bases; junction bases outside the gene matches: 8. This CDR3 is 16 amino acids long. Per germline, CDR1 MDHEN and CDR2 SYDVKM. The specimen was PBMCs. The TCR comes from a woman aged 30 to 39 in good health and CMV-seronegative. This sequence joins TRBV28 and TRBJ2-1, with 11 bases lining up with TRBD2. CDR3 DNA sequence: TGTGCCAGCCAACTAGCGGGAGACGTTACCTACAATGAGCAGTTCTTC. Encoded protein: CASQLAGDVTYNEQFF.